These T cell receptor beta chains were read from a single sample in a study of early T cells in non-severe SARS-CoV-2 infection. TCRdb itself ran the 5' RACE reads through MiXCR, one entry per CDR3 protein. The sample shows around 57,000 distinct CDR3 sequences, around 8% of them seen only once. The sample consisted of whole blood. The receptor source for this set is an adult who was a healthcare worker with PCR-confirmed SARS-CoV-2 infection or an uninfected control (not recorded which). CDR3s include the opening cysteine and the closing phenylalanine or tryptophan. A D gene is named only where the DNA matches it firmly. Only some rows state a clone size, as once, few, many or a class for expanded clones.

>TRBV5-1|TRBJ2-3|few|.
CASRTISTDTQYF
TGCGCCAGCCGGACGATTAGCACAGATACGCAGTATTTT
>TRBV7-2|TRBJ2-6|.|.
CASSLQISGANVLTF
TGTGCCAGCAGCTTACAGATCTCTGGGGCCAACGTCCTGACTTTC
>TRBV30|TRBJ2-7|many|TRBD1
CAWSLGQGNYEQYF
TGTGCCTGGAGTTTGGGACAGGGGAACTACGAGCAGTACTTC
>TRBV28|TRBJ1-2|many|TRBD1
CASSWDRFYGYTF
TGTGCCAGCAGTTGGGACAGATTCTATGGCTACACCTTC
>TRBV28|TRBJ2-1|.|TRBD2
CASSFAGGRDEQFF
TGTGCCAGCAGTTTCGCGGGGGGGCGCGATGAGCAGTTCTTC
>TRBV15|TRBJ2-7|few|.
CATSRLGPPLGEQYF
TGTGCCACCAGCAGACTCGGGCCTCCTTTAGGGGAGCAGTACTTC
>TRBV12-3/TRBV12-4|TRBJ2-3|few|.
CASSTIPPGITDTQYF
TGTGCCAGCAGTACCATTCCTCCGGGCATCACAGATACGCAGTATTTT
>TRBV15|TRBJ1-3|many|.
CATSSSWGSGNTIYF
TGTGCCACCAGCAGTAGTTGGGGCTCTGGAAACACCATATATTTT
>TRBV10-3|TRBJ1-2|many|.
CAPRDGAPYGYTF
TGTGCCCCCAGGGACGGGGCACCCTATGGCTACACCTTC
>TRBV20-1|TRBJ1-5|many|.
CSVRRGLGSNQPQHF
TGCAGTGTCAGAAGGGGCCTAGGTAGCAATCAGCCCCAGCATTTT
>TRBV12-3/TRBV12-4|TRBJ1-6|.|.
CASSLGAANSPLHF
TGTGCCAGCAGTTTAGGGGCAGCTAATTCACCCCTCCACTTT
>TRBV19|TRBJ2-2|.|.
CASSAYRGRDTGELFF
TGTGCCAGTAGTGCCTACAGGGGGAGGGACACCGGGGAGCTGTTTTTT
>TRBV7-3|TRBJ1-5|few|.
CASSLMLQLSNQPQHF
TGTGCCAGCAGCTTAATGTTGCAACTTAGCAATCAGCCCCAGCATTTT
>TRBV11-2|TRBJ2-3|few|.
CASSFSGSRTDTQYF
TGTGCCAGCAGCTTTAGCGGATCTCGCACAGATACGCAGTATTTT
>TRBV7-2|TRBJ1-2|few|TRBD1
CASSLEWGTANYGYTF
TGTGCCAGCAGCTTAGAATGGGGGACAGCTAACTATGGCTACACCTTC
>TRBV7-6|TRBJ2-3|many|TRBD2
CASTAGESTDTQYF
TGTGCCAGCACGGCGGGGGAGAGCACAGATACGCAGTATTTT
>TRBV2|TRBJ2-1|few|TRBD2
CASEVVLAGVDYNEQFF
TGTGCCAGCGAAGTTGTGCTAGCGGGAGTGGACTACAATGAGCAGTTCTTC
>TRBV29-1|TRBJ1-1|.|.
CSVESLGRVRSREAFF
TGCAGCGTTGAAAGTCTTGGCAGGGTCCGTTCTCGGGAAGCTTTCTTT
>TRBV12-3/TRBV12-4|TRBJ1-4|few|.
CASSRQVEKLFF
TGTGCCAGCAGCCGACAGGTTGAAAAACTGTTTTTT
>TRBV6-2/TRBV6-3|TRBJ2-3|many|.
CASSSRDTQYF
TGTGCCAGCAGTTCTCGGGATACGCAGTATTTT
>TRBV7-2|TRBJ2-5|many|.
CASSFAGVGETQYF
TGTGCCAGCAGCTTTGCAGGGGTCGGCGAGACCCAGTACTTC
>TRBV2|TRBJ2-3|.|.
CASSEGTTSTDTQYF
TGTGCCAGCAGTGAGGGAACTACTAGCACAGATACGCAGTATTTT
>TRBV3-1|TRBJ1-4|few|.
CASSQGQLNEKLFF
TGTGCCAGCAGCCAAGGACAGCTGAATGAAAAACTGTTTTTT
>TRBV7-6|TRBJ2-2|many|TRBD2
CASSLGGAATGELFF
TGTGCCAGCAGCTTGGGAGGGGCGGCCACCGGGGAGCTGTTTTTT
>TRBV12-3/TRBV12-4|TRBJ1-2|.|TRBD1
CASSGPGQIYTF
TGTGCCAGCAGTGGGCCGGGACAGATTTACACCTTC
>TRBV27|TRBJ2-3|many|.
CASSLIIGDTQYF
TGTGCCAGCAGTCTAATCATTGGAGATACGCAGTATTTT
>TRBV7-8|TRBJ1-2|.|.
CASSAPPPNYGYTF
TGTGCCAGCAGCGCGCCGCCCCCTAACTATGGCTACACCTTC
>TRBV29-1|TRBJ1-1|few|TRBD1
CSVEGQGGTEAFF
TGCAGCGTTGAAGGACAGGGGGGGACTGAAGCTTTCTTT
>TRBV7-8|TRBJ1-2|many|TRBD1
CASSSPETGAYGYTF
TGTGCCAGCAGCTCACCTGAAACAGGGGCCTATGGCTACACCTTC